Described below is a single TCR beta chain sequence and its context. The antigen it binds to is not known. Base qualities are not provided; no much larger clone lies one nucleotide away. This sample is drawn from a study of T cell responses to AZD1222 COVID-19 vaccine (dated by TCRdb to about 2021). For context, the study as a whole: AZD1222 recipients with second doses at about 4 weeks or about 12 weeks were pooled, because spike-specific TCR depth and breadth did not differ between schedules. Enrollment into the trials was organized by age into subgroups of 18-55, 56-69 and 70-plus years, and those subgroups contained roughly 140, 27 and 60 TCR-sequenced participants, respectively. TCR sequencing was performed for fewer than 250 trial participants, of whom about 210 were given two doses of AZD1222 and around 25 were given two doses of MenACWY control vaccine.

Interpreted using the paper, the time point label stands for: baseline before first vaccination. Vaccinee samples were obtained from the UK trials COV001 and COV002, which included a single-blind randomized controlled phase 2/3 trial of AZD1222 (ChAdOx1 nCoV-19) in healthy adults. Trial participant PBMC samples were collected at day 0 and day 28 after the second dose for TCRbeta chain sequencing. For CDR1 and CDR2, the germline V gene lists LGHNA and YNFKEQ. V is reduced by 5 bases and J by 3 bases, leaving a spacing of 14 bases between them. The CDR3 goes from the cysteine to the phenylalanine over 14 residues. The sequence is cut down to CDR3 DNA, 42 bases in frame from base 1. Paper-wide results and their limitations: CD4 TCRs associated with the vaccine covered the entire spike protein, and the dominant responses were in regions 160-218 and 743-854. Participants were mostly white British and included more females than males, and it was suggested by the authors that clonal diversity may have been underestimated. Reportedly, almost half of the unique spike-specific TCRs recognized epitopes lying outside the regions that are mutated in the B.1.351 and B.1.1.7 variants. Conclusions about previously exposed vaccinees are limited, since just 6 or 7 AZD1222 recipients were seropositive for SARS-CoV-2 at baseline. After two AZD1222 doses, spike-specific TCR breadth and depth were significantly higher than at day 0 and than in MenACWY recipients. Because no day 14 peak-response samples were available, the repertoires could be characterized only after the peak T cell response. The 56-69-year group was small, and its depth increase did not reach significance, likely because of low power.

The CDR3 regions of human TCRbeta chains were analyzed by immunosequencing. Under the source paper's analysis protocol: Repertoire TCRs were matched against a reference library of SARS-CoV-2-specific TCRs generated with the MIRA antigen-specificity platform. Breadth meant the fraction of unique TCRs that were SARS-CoV-2-associated, whereas depth meant the fraction of total T cells that were SARS-CoV-2-associated. Each spike-specific TCR was assigned to its reactive spike region and to a CD4 or CD8 class using the MIRA data. Log10-transformed breadth and depth values were compared by one-way ANOVA with Sidak's multiple comparisons tests. As stored in TCRdb, this immuneACCESS dataset retains in-frame rearrangements with V and J assigned. A fraction of the clones does not appear; measured against another copy, unresolved V genes explain less than half of the discrepancy, and the remainder lacks a known reason. D and trimming were read from the DNA, whereas the V and J calls and clone size are those reported in that table. This sample comprises about 110,000 clones, about 87% of them detected only once. Clones ranked in the top ten supply roughly 1.6% of the sample.

The TCR originated in an adult in good health. Rearrangement joined TRBV4-2 to TRBJ2-7; confidence is insufficient to name the D gene. The source material was peripheral blood, sampled on day 0 of AZD1222 vaccination. The CDR3 loop reads CASSSPEQLYEQYF. The DNA sequence is TGTGCCAGCAGCTCCCCCGAACAGCTCTACGAGCAGTACTTC.